These T cell receptor beta chains were read from a single sample in a study of T cell changes during pregnancy in multiple sclerosis. Using immunoSEQ multiplex PCR, the repertoire was profiled, and TCRdb retains in-frame clones only, with some absent. The sample contains just under 95,000 clones, 85% to 95% of which appear only once. Sequenced material: peripheral blood, taken in the first trimester of pregnancy. The source is a female donor with multiple sclerosis, enrolled in a pregnancy study. CDR3s include the opening cysteine and the closing phenylalanine or tryptophan. Fields, in order: D gene, J gene, V gene, CDR3 DNA, CDR3 protein. A D gene is named only where the DNA matches it firmly.

NA | TRBJ2-5 | TRBV19 | TGTGCCAGTAGTATCCCCGGAGGAGAGACCCAGTACTTC | CASSIPGGETQYF
TRBD2 | TRBJ2-1 | TRBV19 | TGTGCCAGTAGTATAAGGGCTAGCGGGAGGGGGCAGTTCTTC | CASSIRASGRGQFF
TRBD2 | TRBJ2-7 | TRBV9 | TGTGCCAGCAGCGTAGGTGGCGGGAGGGTCCACGAGCAGTACTTC | CASSVGGGRVHEQYF
NA | TRBJ1-3 | TRBV25-1 | TGTGCCAGCAGTTCCCAGGGTTTTCTAAAGGGAAACACCATATATTTT | CASSSQGFLKGNTIYF
NA | TRBJ2-7 | TRBV7-9 | TGTGCCAGCAGCTTTTCAGGGCAAAGGGGCTACGAGCAGTACTTC | CASSFSGQRGYEQYF
TRBD2 | TRBJ2-1 | TRBV4-2 | TGTGCCAGCAGCCAAGATAAGCCCCTAGCGGGAGCCCGCAATGAGCAGTTCTTC | CASSQDKPLAGARNEQFF
TRBD2 | TRBJ2-7 | TRBV5-1 | TGCGCCAGCAGCTTGGAAACTAGCGGGAGTTACGAGCAGTACTTC | CASSLETSGSYEQYF
NA | TRBJ1-1 | TRBV7-8 | TGTGCCAGCAGCACCTTACAGGGTAGTGAAGCTTTCTTT | CASSTLQGSEAFF
NA | TRBJ2-7 | TRBV5-1 | TGCGCCAGCAGCTTGACAGGCGGAACCTACGAGCAGTACTTC | CASSLTGGTYEQYF
TRBD2 | TRBJ2-5 | TRBV5-4 | TGTGCCAGCAGCTTACTCTCGGGAGGGCGGAAGGAGACCCAGTACTTC | CASSLLSGGRKETQYF
TRBD2 | TRBJ2-1 | TRBV5-6 | TGTGCCAGCAGCTTCCTCGGGGGGGGCTCCTACAATGAGCAGTTCTTC | CASSFLGGGSYNEQFF
TRBD1 | TRBJ2-4 | TRBV2 | TGTGCCAGCACCGACTCACCCGGGACAGGAAAAAACATTCAGTACTTC | CASTDSPGTGKNIQYF
NA | TRBJ2-1 | TRBV2 | TGTGCCAGCAGTGAACTAGCGTCTTATAATGAGCAGTTCTTC | CASSELASYNEQFF
NA | TRBJ2-5 | TRBV7-9 | TGTGCCAGCAGCTTAGTGAGGGCCCAAGAGACCCAGTACTTC | CASSLVRAQETQYF
TRBD1 | TRBJ2-1 | TRBV10-3 | TGTGCCATCAGTGAGTACGGGACAGGTACATACAATGAGCAGTTCTTC | CAISEYGTGTYNEQFF
TRBD2 | TRBJ2-3 | TRBV9 | TGTGCCAGCAGCGTACCAACGGGACTAGCTGAAGTAGATACGCAGTATTTT | CASSVPTGLAEVDTQYF
TRBD1 | TRBJ2-5 | TRBV13 | TGTGCCAGCATGGGGGGGACAGGGGAAGAGACCCAGTACTTC | CASMGGTGEETQYF